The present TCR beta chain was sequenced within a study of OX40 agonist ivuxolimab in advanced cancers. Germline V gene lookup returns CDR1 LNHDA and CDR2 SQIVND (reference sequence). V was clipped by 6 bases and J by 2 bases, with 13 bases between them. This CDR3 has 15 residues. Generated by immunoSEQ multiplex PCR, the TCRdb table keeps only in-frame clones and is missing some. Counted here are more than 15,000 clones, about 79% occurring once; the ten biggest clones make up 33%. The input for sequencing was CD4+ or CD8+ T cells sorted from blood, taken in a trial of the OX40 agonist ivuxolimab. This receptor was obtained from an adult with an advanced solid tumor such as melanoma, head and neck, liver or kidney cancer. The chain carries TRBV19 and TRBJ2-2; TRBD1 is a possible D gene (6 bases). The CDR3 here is CASRNRDTNTGELFF. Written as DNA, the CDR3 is TGTGCCAGTAGAAACCGGGACACTAACACCGGGGAGCTGTTTTTT. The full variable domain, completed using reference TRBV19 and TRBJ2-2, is DGGITQSPKYLFRKEGQNVTLSCEQNLNHDAMYWYRQDPGQGLRLIYYSQIVNDFQKGDIAEGYSVSREKKESFPLTVTSAQKNPTAFYLCASRNRDTNTGELFFGEGSRLTVL.